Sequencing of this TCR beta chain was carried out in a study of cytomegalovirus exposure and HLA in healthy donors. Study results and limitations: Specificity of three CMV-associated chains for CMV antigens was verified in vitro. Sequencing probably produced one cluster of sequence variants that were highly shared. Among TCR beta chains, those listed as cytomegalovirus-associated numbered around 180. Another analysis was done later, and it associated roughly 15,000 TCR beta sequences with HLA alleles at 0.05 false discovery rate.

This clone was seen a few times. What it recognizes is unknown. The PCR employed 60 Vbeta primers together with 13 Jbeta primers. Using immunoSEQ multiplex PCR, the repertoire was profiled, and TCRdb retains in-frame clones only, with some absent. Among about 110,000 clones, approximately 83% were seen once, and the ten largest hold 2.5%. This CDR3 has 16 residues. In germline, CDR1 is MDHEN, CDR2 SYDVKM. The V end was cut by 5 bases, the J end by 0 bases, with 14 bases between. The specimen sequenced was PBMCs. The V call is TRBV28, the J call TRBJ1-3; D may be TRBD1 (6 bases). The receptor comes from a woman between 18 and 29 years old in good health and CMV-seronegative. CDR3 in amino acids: CASSPQRTASGNTIYF. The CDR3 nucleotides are TGTGCCAGCAGTCCGCAGAGGACAGCCTCTGGAAACACCATATATTTT.